The clone carrying this T cell receptor beta chain was seen many times. The sample is drawn from a study of identical twins. Unique molecular identifiers were in the cDNA, with template-switch universal primer binding. One entry per CDR3 protein results from TCRdb running MiXCR on the 5' RACE reads. The sample comprises some 500,000 distinct CDR3 sequences, roughly 9.5% of which are singletons, and under 3% rests with the top ten. The germline V gene encodes CDR1 DFQATT and CDR2 SNEGSKA (reference sequence). V shed 5 bases and J shed 0 bases, with 15 bases lying between them. There are 15 residues in the CDR3. The data also belong to a second study, concerning yellow fever vaccine responses in identical twins.

The receptor comes from a woman under 30 in good health. The V call is TRBV20-1, the J call TRBJ2-3, with a tentative D call TRBD2 (5 bases). The specimen was PBMCs. The CDR3 loop reads CSAPGFPSSTDTQYF. CDR3 DNA sequence: TGCAGTGCTCCGGGGTTCCCTAGTAGCACAGATACGCAGTATTTT.